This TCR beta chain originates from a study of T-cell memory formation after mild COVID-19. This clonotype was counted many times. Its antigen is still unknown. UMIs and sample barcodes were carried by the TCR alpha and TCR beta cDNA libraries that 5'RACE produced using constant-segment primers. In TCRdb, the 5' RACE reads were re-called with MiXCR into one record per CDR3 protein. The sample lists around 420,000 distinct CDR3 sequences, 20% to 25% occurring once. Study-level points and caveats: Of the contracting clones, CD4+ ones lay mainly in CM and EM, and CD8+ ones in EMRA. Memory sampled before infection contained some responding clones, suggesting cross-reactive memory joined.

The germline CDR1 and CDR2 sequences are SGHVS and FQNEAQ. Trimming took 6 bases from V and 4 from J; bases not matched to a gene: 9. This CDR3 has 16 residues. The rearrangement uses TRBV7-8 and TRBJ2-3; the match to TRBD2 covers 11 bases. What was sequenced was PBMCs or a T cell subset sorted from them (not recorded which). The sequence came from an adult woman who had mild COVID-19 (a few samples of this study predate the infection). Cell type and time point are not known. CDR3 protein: CASSYGLAGGPDTQYF. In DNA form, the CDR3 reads TGTGCCAGCAGTTATGGGCTAGCGGGAGGTCCAGATACGCAGTATTTT.